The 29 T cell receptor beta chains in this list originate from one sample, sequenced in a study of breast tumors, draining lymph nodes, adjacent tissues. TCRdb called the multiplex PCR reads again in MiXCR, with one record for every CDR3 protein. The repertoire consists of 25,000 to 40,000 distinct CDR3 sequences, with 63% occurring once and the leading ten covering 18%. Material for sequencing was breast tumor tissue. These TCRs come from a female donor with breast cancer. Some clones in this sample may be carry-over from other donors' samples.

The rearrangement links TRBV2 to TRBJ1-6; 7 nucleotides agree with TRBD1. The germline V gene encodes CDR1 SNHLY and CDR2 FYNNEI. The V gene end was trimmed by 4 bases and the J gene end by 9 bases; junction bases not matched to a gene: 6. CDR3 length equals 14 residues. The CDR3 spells CASSGQGVSSPLHF. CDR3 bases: TGTGCCAGCAGTGGACAGGGCGTGAGTTCACCCCTCCACTTT. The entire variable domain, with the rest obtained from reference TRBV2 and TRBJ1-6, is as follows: EPEVTQTPSHQVTQMGQEVILRCVPISNHLYFYWYRQILGQKVEFLVSFYNNEISEKSEIFDDQFSVERPDGSNFTLKIRSTKLEDSAMYFCASSGQGVSSPLHFGNGTRLTVT.

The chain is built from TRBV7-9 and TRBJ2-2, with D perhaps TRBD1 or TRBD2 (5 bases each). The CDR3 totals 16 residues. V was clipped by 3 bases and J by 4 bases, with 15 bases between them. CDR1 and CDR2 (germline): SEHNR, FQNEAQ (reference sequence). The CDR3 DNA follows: TGTGCCAGCAGCTTTGCCGGGGCTCACTTCACCGGGGAGCTGTTTTTT. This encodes CASSFAGAHFTGELFF.

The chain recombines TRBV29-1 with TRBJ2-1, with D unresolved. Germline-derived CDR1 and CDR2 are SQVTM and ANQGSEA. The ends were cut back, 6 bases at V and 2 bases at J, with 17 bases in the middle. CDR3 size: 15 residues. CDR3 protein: CSVTNSQSAYNEQFF. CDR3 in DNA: TGCAGCGTGACCAACTCTCAGTCTGCCTACAATGAGCAGTTCTTC.

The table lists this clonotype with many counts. CDR3 residues: CASREVIAGYSNQPQHF. In DNA form, the CDR3 reads TGTGCCAGCAGGGAGGTTATAGCCGGTTATAGCAATCAGCCCCAGCATTTT. The rearrangement links TRBV6-4 to TRBJ1-5; D gene uncertain. Trimming took 6 bases from V and 0 from J, leaving 18 bases between them. The CDR3 sequence is 17 residues long. The germline gives CDR1 MRHNA, CDR2 SNTAGT.

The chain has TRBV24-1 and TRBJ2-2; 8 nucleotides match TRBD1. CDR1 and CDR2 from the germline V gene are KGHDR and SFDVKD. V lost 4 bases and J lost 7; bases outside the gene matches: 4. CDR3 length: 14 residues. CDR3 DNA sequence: TGTGCCACCAGTGAACCAGGGGGCTTCGGGGAGCTGTTTTTT. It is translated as CATSEPGGFGELFF.

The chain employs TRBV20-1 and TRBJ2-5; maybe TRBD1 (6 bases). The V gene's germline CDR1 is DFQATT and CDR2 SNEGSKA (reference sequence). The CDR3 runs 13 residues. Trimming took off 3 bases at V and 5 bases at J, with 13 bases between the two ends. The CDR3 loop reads CSASGQFAETQYF. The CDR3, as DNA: TGCAGTGCTAGTGGACAGTTTGCGGAGACCCAGTACTTC.

The CDR3 here is CASSPGDSRYGYTF. Here the CDR3 DNA reads TGTGCCAGCTCACCGGGGGACAGCCGCTATGGCTACACCTTC. The chain recombines TRBV18 with TRBJ1-2; 7 bases align to TRBD1. This CDR3 is built from 14 residues. Germline loops: CDR1 KGHSH, CDR2 LQKENI. V was clipped by 3 bases and J by 4 bases; unmatched bases: 5. The full variable domain, in which reference TRBV18 and TRBJ1-2 provide the parts outside the CDR3, is NAGVMQNPRHLVRRRGQEARLRCSPMKGHSHVYWYRQLPEEGLKFMVYLQKENIIDESGMPKERFSAEFPKEGPSILRIQQVVRGDSAAYFCASSPGDSRYGYTFGSGTRLTVV.

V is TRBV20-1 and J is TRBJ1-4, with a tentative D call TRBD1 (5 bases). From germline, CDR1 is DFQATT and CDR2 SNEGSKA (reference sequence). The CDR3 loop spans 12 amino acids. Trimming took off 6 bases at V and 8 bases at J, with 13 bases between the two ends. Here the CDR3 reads CSAAAGGEKLFF. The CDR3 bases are TGCAGTGCCGCCGCTGGGGGGGAAAAACTGTTTTTT.

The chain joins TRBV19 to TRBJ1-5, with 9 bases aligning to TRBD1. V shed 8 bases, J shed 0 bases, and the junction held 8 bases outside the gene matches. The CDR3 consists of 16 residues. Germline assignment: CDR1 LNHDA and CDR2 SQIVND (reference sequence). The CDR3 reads CASGQGWVDSNQPQHF. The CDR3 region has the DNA TGTGCCAGTGGACAGGGGTGGGTAGATAGCAATCAGCCCCAGCATTTT.

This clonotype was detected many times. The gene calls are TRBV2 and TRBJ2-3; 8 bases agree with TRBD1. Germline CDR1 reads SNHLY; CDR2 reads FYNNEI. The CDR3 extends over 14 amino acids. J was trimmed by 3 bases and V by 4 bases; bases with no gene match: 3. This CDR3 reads CASSADRGTDTQYF. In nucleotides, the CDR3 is TGTGCCAGCAGTGCCGACAGGGGAACAGATACGCAGTATTTT.

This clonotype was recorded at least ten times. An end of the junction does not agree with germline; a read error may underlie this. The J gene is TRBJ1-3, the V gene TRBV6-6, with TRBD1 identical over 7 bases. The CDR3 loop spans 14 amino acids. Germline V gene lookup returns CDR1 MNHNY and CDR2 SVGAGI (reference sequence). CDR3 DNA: TGTGCCAGCAGTCACTCCGGACAGGCAAACACCATATATTTT. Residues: CASSHSGQANTIYF.

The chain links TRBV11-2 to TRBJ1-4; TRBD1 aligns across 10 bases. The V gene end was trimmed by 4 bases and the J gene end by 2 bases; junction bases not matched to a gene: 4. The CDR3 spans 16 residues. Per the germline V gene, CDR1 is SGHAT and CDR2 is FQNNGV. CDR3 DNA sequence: TGTGCCAGCAGCTGGACAGGGGGGAACACTAATGAAAAACTGTTTTTT. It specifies CASSWTGGNTNEKLFF.

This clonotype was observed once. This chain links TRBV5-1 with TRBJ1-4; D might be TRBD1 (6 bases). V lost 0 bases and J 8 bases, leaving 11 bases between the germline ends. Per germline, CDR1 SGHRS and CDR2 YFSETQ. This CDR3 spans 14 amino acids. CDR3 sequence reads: CASSLVQGREKLFF. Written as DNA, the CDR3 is TGCGCCAGCAGCTTGGTACAGGGTAGGGAAAAACTGTTTTTT.

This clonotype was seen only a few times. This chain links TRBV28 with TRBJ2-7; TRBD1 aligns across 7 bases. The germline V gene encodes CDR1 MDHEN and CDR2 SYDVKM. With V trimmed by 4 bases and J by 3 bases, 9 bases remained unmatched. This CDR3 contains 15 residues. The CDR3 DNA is TGTGCCAGCAGTTACCCCCAGGGGGATAGCTACGAGCAGTACTTC. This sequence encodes CASSYPQGDSYEQYF.

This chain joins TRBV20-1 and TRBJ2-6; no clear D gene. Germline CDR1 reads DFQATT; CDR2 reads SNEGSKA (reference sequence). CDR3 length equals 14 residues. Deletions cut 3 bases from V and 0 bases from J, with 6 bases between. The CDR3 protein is CSASSSSGANVLTF. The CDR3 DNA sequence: TGCAGTGCTAGTTCAAGCTCTGGGGCCAACGTCCTGACTTTC.

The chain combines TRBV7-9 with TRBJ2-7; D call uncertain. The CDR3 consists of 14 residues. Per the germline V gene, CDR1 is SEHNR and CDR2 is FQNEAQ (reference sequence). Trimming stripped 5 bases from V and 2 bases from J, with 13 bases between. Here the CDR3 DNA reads TGTGCCAGCAGCCCTCATCCCAGAGCCTACGAGCAGTACTTC. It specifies CASSPHPRAYEQYF.

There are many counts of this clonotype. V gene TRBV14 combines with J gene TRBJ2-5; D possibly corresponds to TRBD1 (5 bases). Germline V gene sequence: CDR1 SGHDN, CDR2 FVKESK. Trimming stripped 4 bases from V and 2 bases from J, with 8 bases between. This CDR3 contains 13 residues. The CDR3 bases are TGTGCCAGCAGCCGACAGCTACAAGAGACCCAGTACTTC. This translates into CASSRQLQETQYF. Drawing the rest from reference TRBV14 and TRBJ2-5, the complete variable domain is EAGVTQFPSHSVIEKGQTVTLRCDPISGHDNLYWYRRVMGKEIKFLLHFVKESKQDESGMPNNRFLAERTGGTYSTLKVQPAELEDSGVYFCASSRQLQETQYFGPGTRLLVL.

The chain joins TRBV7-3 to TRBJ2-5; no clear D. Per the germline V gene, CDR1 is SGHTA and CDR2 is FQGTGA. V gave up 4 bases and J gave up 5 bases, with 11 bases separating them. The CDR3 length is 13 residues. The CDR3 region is CASSSSVGETQYF. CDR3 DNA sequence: TGTGCCAGCAGCTCCTCGGTAGGGGAGACCCAGTACTTC.

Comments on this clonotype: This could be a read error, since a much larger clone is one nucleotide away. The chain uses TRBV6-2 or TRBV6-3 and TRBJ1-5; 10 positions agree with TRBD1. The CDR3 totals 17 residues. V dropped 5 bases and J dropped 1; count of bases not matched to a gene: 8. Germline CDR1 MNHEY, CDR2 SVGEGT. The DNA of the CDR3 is TGTGCCAGCAGTCACTTACCGGGACAGGGGAGCAATCAGCCCCAGCATTTT. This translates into CASSHLPGQGSNQPQHF.

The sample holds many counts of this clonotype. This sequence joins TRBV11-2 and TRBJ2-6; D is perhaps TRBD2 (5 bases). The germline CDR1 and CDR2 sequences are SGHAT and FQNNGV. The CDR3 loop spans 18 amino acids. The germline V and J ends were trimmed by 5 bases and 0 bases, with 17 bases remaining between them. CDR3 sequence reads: CASSPTPGRGSGANVLTF. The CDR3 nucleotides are TGTGCCAGCAGCCCCACCCCCGGACGGGGCTCTGGGGCCAACGTCCTGACTTTC.

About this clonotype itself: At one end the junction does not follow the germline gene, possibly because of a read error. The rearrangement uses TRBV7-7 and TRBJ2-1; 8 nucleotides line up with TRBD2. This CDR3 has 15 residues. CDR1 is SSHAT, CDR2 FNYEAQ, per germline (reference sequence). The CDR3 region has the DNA TGTGCTAGCAGTTTAGCCCGCGGGAGGCTCAATGAGCAGTTCTTC. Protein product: CASSLARGRLNEQFF.

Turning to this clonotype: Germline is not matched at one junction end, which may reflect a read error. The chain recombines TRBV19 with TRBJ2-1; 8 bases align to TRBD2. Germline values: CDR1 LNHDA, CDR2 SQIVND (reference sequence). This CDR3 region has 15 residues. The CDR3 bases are TGTGCCAGTAATATAGCGGGAAGGGGCTACAATGAGCAGTTCTTC. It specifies CASNIAGRGYNEQFF.

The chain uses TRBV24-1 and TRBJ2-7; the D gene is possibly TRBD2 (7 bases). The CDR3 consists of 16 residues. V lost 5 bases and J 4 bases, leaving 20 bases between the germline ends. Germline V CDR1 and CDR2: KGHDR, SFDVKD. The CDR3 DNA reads TGTGCCACCAGTGGGGGCTGCGGGGGCCGCTCATACGAGCAGTACTTC. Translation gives CATSGGCGGRSYEQYF.

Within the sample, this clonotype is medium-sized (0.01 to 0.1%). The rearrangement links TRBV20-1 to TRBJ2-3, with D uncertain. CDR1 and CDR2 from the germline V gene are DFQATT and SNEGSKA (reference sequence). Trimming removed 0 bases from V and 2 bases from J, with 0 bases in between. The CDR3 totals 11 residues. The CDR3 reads CSARDTDTQYF. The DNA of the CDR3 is TGCAGTGCTAGAGACACAGATACGCAGTATTTT.

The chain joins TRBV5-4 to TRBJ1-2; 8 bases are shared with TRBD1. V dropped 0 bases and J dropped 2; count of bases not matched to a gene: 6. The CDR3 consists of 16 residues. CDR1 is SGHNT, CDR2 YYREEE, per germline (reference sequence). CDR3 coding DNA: TGTGCCAGCAGCTTGGCCCAACAGGGGGTGAACTATGGCTACACCTTC. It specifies CASSLAQQGVNYGYTF.

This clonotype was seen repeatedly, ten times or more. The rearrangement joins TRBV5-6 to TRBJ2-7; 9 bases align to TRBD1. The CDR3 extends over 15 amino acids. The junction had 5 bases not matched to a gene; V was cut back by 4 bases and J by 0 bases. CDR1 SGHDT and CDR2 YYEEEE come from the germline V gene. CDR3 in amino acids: CASSRTGGGSYEQYF. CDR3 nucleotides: TGTGCCAGCAGCCGAACAGGGGGCGGCTCCTACGAGCAGTACTTC.

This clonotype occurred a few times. The CDR3 DNA reads as TGCAGTGCTAGAAAGAACTATGGCTACACCTTC. Translating it yields CSARKNYGYTF. This sequence joins TRBV20-1 and TRBJ1-2; D gene uncertain. Germline V gene data show CDR1 as DFQATT and CDR2 as SNEGSKA (reference sequence). Trimming took off 2 bases at V and 2 bases at J, with 3 bases between the two ends. CDR3 length equals 11 residues.

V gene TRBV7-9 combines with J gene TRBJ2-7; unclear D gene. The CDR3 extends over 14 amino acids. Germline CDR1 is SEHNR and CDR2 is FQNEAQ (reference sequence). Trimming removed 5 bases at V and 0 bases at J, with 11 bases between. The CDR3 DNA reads TGTGCCAGCAGCGCCGAGTGGAGCTCCTACGAGCAGTACTTC. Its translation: CASSAEWSSYEQYF.

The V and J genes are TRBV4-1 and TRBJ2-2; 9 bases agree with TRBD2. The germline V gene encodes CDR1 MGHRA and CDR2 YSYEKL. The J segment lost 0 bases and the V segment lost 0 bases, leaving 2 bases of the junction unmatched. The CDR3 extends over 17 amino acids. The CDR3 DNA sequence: TGCGCCAGCAGCCAAGACGAGCGGGGGGCGAACACCGGGGAGCTGTTTTTT. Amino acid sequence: CASSQDERGANTGELFF.